These 22 T cell receptor beta chains share one sample of origin, sequenced in a study of cytomegalovirus exposure and HLA in healthy donors (dated by TCRdb to about 2017). Library preparation used the immunoSEQ multiplex PCR assay. For the multiplex PCR, a mixture combining 60 forward primers for TCR Vbeta segments and 13 reverse primers for TCR Jbeta segments was used. As stored in TCRdb, this immuneACCESS dataset retains in-frame rearrangements with V and J assigned. A fraction of the clones does not appear; measured against another copy, unresolved V genes explain less than half of the discrepancy, and the remainder lacks a known reason. This sample lists 75,000 to 100,000 clones; about 70% were detected once. The ten most abundant clones make up approximately 1.1% of the sample. Sequenced material: PBMCs. The receptor source for this set is a female donor in good health and CMV-seronegative.

The chain carries TRBV11-2 and TRBJ1-1, with D perhaps matching TRBD1 (5 bases). CDR1 is SGHAT and CDR2 is FQNNGV in the germline V gene. Trimming stripped 5 bases from V and 1 base from J, with 8 bases between. The CDR3 length is 13 residues. The CDR3 loop reads CASSQGWNTEAFF. DNA for the CDR3: TGTGCCAGCAGCCAGGGTTGGAACACTGAAGCTTTCTTT.

The chain combines TRBV25-1 with TRBJ1-3; D remains ambiguous. This CDR3 is built from 14 residues. The V end was cut by 6 bases, the J end by 0 bases, with 9 bases between. CDR1 and CDR2 from the germline V gene are MGHDK and SYGVNS. CDR3 DNA sequence: TGTGCCAGCAGGTCCCGGGGCTCTGGAAACACCATATATTTT. The encoded protein is CASRSRGSGNTIYF.

This chain connects TRBV7-9 to TRBJ2-1; 13 bases match TRBD2. The CDR3 length is 19 residues. The germline CDR1 and CDR2 sequences are SEHNR and FQNEAQ (reference sequence). With V trimmed by 4 bases and J by 3 bases, 12 bases remained unmatched. The CDR3 is CASSSFLGLAGDFYNEQFF. The CDR3 DNA reads TGTGCCAGCAGCTCCTTTCTAGGACTAGCGGGGGACTTCTACAATGAGCAGTTCTTC. The full variable domain, its missing parts supplied by reference TRBV7-9 and TRBJ2-1, is DTGVSQNPRHKITKRGQNVTFRCDPISEHNRLYWYRQTLGQGPEFLTYFQNEAQLEKSRLLSDRFSAERPKGSFSTLEIQRTEQGDSAMYLCASSSFLGLAGDFYNEQFFGPGTRLTVL.

This rearrangement joins TRBV11-2 to TRBJ2-1, with D tentatively TRBD2 (6 bases). The CDR3 spans 14 residues. The V and J ends lost 6 bases and 0 bases respectively, with 9 bases between them. CDR1 SGHAT and CDR2 FQNNGV come from the germline V gene. For the CDR3, the DNA is TGTGCCAGCAGTCAGACTAGCTCCTACAATGAGCAGTTCTTC. It specifies CASSQTSSYNEQFF. The full variable domain, completed using reference TRBV11-2 and TRBJ2-1, is EAGVAQSPRYKIIEKRQSVAFWCNPISGHATLYWYQQILGQGPKLLIQFQNNGVVDDSQLPKDRFSAERLKGVDSTLKIQPAKLEDSAVYLCASSQTSSYNEQFFGPGTRLTVL.

This chain connects TRBV4-3 to TRBJ2-3; 8 bases agree with TRBD2. The CDR3 is 18 residues long. Per germline, CDR1 LGHNA and CDR2 YSLEER. Trimming at V came to 0 bases and at J to 4 bases, leaving 12 bases not matched to a gene. In DNA, the CDR3 is TGCGCCAGCAGCCAAGATCTATGGGGAGCGGGGGTGGCAGATACGCAGTATTTT. This translates into CASSQDLWGAGVADTQYF.

This clone has only one observation. The J gene is TRBJ1-2, the V gene TRBV19, with no clear D. V shed 6 bases and J shed 0 bases, with 8 bases lying between them. The germline V gene has CDR1 LNHDA and CDR2 SQIVND (reference sequence). The CDR3 sequence is 13 residues long. The CDR3 DNA reads as TGTGCCAGTAGAGGCGGGCCTAACTATGGCTACACCTTC. Protein sequence: CASRGGPNYGYTF.

This clone occurred once. The chain carries TRBV7-6 and TRBJ2-5, with 9 bases that match TRBD1. This CDR3 has 14 amino acids. V trimming: 4 bases; J trimming: 4 bases; junction bases outside the gene matches: 4. Per germline, CDR1 SGHVS and CDR2 FNYEAQ. The CDR3 nucleotides read TGTGCCAGCAGCTCCAGGACAGGGGCAGAGACCCAGTACTTC. The encoded protein is CASSSRTGAETQYF.

This clone was seen just once. This chain uses TRBV23-1 with TRBJ2-3; 12 bases are a match to TRBD2. TRBV23-1 is known as an ORF, though its function is uncertain. This CDR3 has 17 residues. V lost 0 bases to trimming and J lost 0 bases; unmatched junction nucleotides: 1. The CDR3 bases are TGCGCCAGCAGTCAATCAGGGACTAGCGGGAGCACAGATACGCAGTATTTT. Amino acid sequence: CASSQSGTSGSTDTQYF.

This rearrangement joins TRBV2 to TRBJ1-2; 7 bases map to TRBD1. Germline V gene data show CDR1 as SNHLY and CDR2 as FYNNEI. V lost 4 bases to trimming and J lost 6 bases; unmatched junction nucleotides: 8. This CDR3 is 14 amino acids long. CDR3: CASSAGRGSNGYTF. For the CDR3, the DNA is TGTGCCAGCAGTGCGGGCAGGGGGTCGAATGGCTACACCTTC.

V gene TRBV15 combines with J gene TRBJ2-7; no clear D gene. There are 14 residues in the CDR3. CDR1 is LNHNV and CDR2 is YYDKDF in the germline V gene (reference sequence). Trimming removed 0 bases at V and 5 bases at J, with 11 bases between. The CDR3 loop is CATSRDYAEDEQYF. The CDR3, as DNA: TGTGCCACCAGCAGAGATTACGCCGAGGACGAGCAGTACTTC.

The V and J genes are TRBV6-5 and TRBJ2-1; 9 nucleotides align to TRBD2. This CDR3 spans 15 amino acids. Looked up from germline, CDR1 is MNHEY and CDR2 is SVGAGI. Trimming cost V 5 bases and J 7 bases; bases outside gene matches: 9. The CDR3 protein is CASSLASGAGNEQFF. The DNA for the CDR3 is TGTGCCAGCAGTCTTGCTAGCGGGGCGGGGAATGAGCAGTTCTTC.

The rearrangement uses TRBV6-6 and TRBJ1-1; D not resolved. Germline V CDR1 and CDR2: MNHNY, SVGAGI (reference sequence). V was shortened by 6 bases and J by 4 bases, with 21 bases between the two germline ends. The CDR3 extends over 16 amino acids. The CDR3 spells CASSLTPTEYRTEAFF. In nucleotides, the CDR3 is TGTGCCAGCAGCCTCACCCCTACAGAATATCGCACTGAAGCTTTCTTT.

The rearrangement links TRBV30 to TRBJ1-3; D may be TRBD1 (6 bases). CDR3 size: 13 residues. Trimming stripped 8 bases from V and 0 bases from J, with 11 bases between. CDR1 and CDR2 from the germline V gene are GTSNPN and SVGIG (reference sequence). The CDR3 DNA reads as TGTGCCCAAAGGGGGGGCTCTGGAAACACCATATATTTT. Encoded protein: CAQRGGSGNTIYF.

In its sample, this clone was seen once. Here the CDR3 reads CSARVKETQYF. The CDR3 DNA sequence: TGCAGTGCTAGAGTAAAAGAGACCCAGTACTTC. The chain links TRBV20-1 to TRBJ2-5, with D unclear. Looked up from germline, CDR1 is DFQATT and CDR2 is SNEGSKA (reference sequence). V was trimmed by 1 base and J by 3 bases, leaving 3 bases between them. The CDR3 spans 11 residues.

The chain couples TRBV16 to TRBJ1-5; 8 positions agree with TRBD1. CDR3 size: 16 residues. J lost 4 bases, V lost 8 bases, and 13 bases had no gene match. Germline V gives CDR1 KGHSY, CDR2 FQNENV. DNA of the CDR3: TGTGCCAGCGGCAACAGGGGGAACAGGGGTAATCAGCCCCAGCATTTT. Its translation is CASGNRGNRGNQPQHF.

This clone was found once. This chain links TRBV4-1 with TRBJ2-5; 10 bases are a match to TRBD2. V shed 5 bases, J shed 5 bases, and the junction held 14 bases outside the gene matches. Germline CDR1 and CDR2: MGHRA and YSYEKL. The CDR3 spans 17 residues. This CDR3 is CASSEATSSGSRETQYF. In DNA, the CDR3 is TGCGCCAGCAGCGAAGCTACATCTAGCGGGAGCAGGGAGACCCAGTACTTC.

The CDR3 nucleotides are TGTGCCAGCAGTTTACAGACAGGTTACGAGCAGTACTTC. Translated, it gives CASSLQTGYEQYF. V and J are TRBV25-1 and TRBJ2-7, with D perhaps matching TRBD1 (6 bases). This CDR3 has 13 residues. Trimming stripped 5 bases from V and 4 bases from J, with 12 bases between. Germline V gene data show CDR1 as MGHDK and CDR2 as SYGVNS.

The chain has TRBV15 and TRBJ1-1; D may be TRBD1 (5 bases). Germline V gene sequence: CDR1 LNHNV, CDR2 YYDKDF (reference sequence). The CDR3 has 14 amino acids. V lost 5 bases to trimming and J lost 0 bases, with 10 bases between them. Here the CDR3 DNA reads TGTGCCACCAGCCGACAGATCTTGAACACTGAAGCTTTCTTT. This sequence encodes CATSRQILNTEAFF.

This chain joins TRBV27 and TRBJ2-5, with TRBD2 matching over 7 bases. The V gene end was trimmed by 4 bases and the J gene end by 6 bases; junction bases not matched to a gene: 8. The CDR3 extends over 14 amino acids. Germline V lookup: CDR1 MNHEY, CDR2 SMNVEV (reference sequence). Written as DNA, the CDR3 is TGTGCCAGCAGTTCAAACGGGGACTATAAGACCCAGTACTTC. It codes for CASSSNGDYKTQYF.

The rearrangement joins TRBV19 to TRBJ2-6; maybe TRBD2 (7 bases). The CDR3 is 15 residues long. V was trimmed by 5 bases and J by 2 bases, leaving 10 bases between them. CDR1 and CDR2 (germline): LNHDA, SQIVND (reference sequence). CDR3 nucleotide sequence: TGTGCCAGTAGTGGCGGGGGCGCTGGGGCCAACGTCCTGACTTTC. Translated, it gives CASSGGGAGANVLTF.

This clone has a single count. This sequence joins TRBV2 and TRBJ2-6, with 7 positions matching TRBD1. The V gene's germline CDR1 is SNHLY and CDR2 FYNNEI. The CDR3 contains 15 residues. The V and J ends lost 8 bases and 2 bases, in that order; junction bases with no gene match: 6. The CDR3 bases are TGTGCCAGCCGGACAGGTTGGGCTGGGGCCAACGTCCTGACTTTC. As protein: CASRTGWAGANVLTF.

The V call is TRBV2, the J call TRBJ2-5; possibly TRBD2 for D (5 bases). The V end was cut by 6 bases, the J end by 1 base, with 12 bases between. Germline CDR1 SNHLY, CDR2 FYNNEI. The CDR3 consists of 14 residues. The CDR3 sequence: CASSALTTQETQYF. The CDR3 DNA reads as TGTGCCAGCAGCGCCCTGACTACCCAAGAGACCCAGTACTTC.